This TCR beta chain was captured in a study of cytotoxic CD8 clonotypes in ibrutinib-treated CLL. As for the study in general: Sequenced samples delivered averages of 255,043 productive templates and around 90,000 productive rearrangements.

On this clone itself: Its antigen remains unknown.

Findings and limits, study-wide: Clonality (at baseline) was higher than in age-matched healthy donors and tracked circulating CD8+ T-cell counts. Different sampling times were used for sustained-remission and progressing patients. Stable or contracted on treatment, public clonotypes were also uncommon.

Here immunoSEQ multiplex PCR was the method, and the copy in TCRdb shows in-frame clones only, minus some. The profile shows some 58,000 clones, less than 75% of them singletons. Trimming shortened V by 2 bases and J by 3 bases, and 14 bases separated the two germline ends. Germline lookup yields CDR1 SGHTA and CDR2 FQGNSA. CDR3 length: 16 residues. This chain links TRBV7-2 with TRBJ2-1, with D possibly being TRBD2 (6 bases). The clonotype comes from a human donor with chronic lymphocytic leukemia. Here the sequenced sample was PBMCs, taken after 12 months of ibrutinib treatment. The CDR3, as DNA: TGTGCCAGCAGCTTACTCGGCGGGATATACTACAATGAGCAGTTCTTC. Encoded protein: CASSLLGGIYYNEQFF.